Reported below is one T cell receptor (beta chain). These data originate in a study of radiation and T cells in renal cell carcinoma. TCRdb keeps only in-frame clones here, not all; method: immunoSEQ multiplex PCR. The sample shows 18,000 or so clones, roughly three fifths of them seen only once. Treatment specified: treatment-naive control, cytoreductive nephrectomy. The V segment lost 0 bases and the J segment 0 bases; nucleotides outside the gene matches: 4. Looked up from germline, CDR1 is SGHDT and CDR2 is YYEEEE. The CDR3 totals 17 residues. The sequence came from a man aged 45-60 years with renal cell carcinoma. The gene calls are TRBV5-6 and TRBJ1-3, with 9 bases aligning to TRBD1. This specimen consisted of tumor tissue, obtained from a patient whose treatment was nephrectomy without radiotherapy. CDR3 DNA sequence: TGTGCCAGCAGCTTGGTGACAGGGGGTTTCTCTGGAAACACCATATATTTT. Its protein is CASSLVTGGFSGNTIYF.